Below are 22 T cell receptor beta chains sequenced from a single sample in a study of tumor and adjacent non-tumor tissue in lung cancer. This sample's RNA came from whole unsorted tissue. This non-tumor lung sample came from over 3 cm beyond the tumor edge. Three rounds of nested PCR, following a modified ARM-PCR protocol, produced the TCRbeta library. TCRdb reprocessed the multiplex PCR reads with MiXCR, giving one entry per CDR3 protein. Of some 73,000 distinct CDR3 sequences detected, 65% to 85% appear once; the ten largest clones hold approximately 55%. The sequenced sample was distant non-tumor lung tissue. The origin of the receptors is a man between 60 and 70 years old with non-small cell lung cancer.

The V and J genes are TRBV12-3 or TRBV12-4 and TRBJ2-5, with 13 bases aligning to TRBD2. Unmatched junction bases numbered 6, after V lost 9 bases and J lost 2 bases. This CDR3 spans 15 amino acids. The CDR3 coding sequence is TGTGCCAGTACCTTGGGACTAGCGGGGCAAGAGACCCAGTACTTC. Translation gives CASTLGLAGQETQYF.

V gene TRBV6-5 combines with J gene TRBJ2-1; D might be TRBD2 (5 bases). The CDR3 totals 14 residues. The germline V and J ends were trimmed by 8 bases and 10 bases, with 21 bases remaining between them. Germline CDR1 MNHEY, CDR2 SVGAGI. The CDR3 reads CASRRGSPLAEQFF. Written as DNA, the CDR3 is TGTGCCAGCCGCCGCGGGTCTCCCTTGGCGGAGCAGTTCTTC.

This clonotype occurred once. The chain employs TRBV12-3 or TRBV12-4 and TRBJ1-6; no definite D call. The CDR3 length is 13 residues. V was trimmed by 4 bases and J by 17 bases, leaving 18 bases between them. This CDR3 is CASSWRNDSPFHF. The CDR3 region has the DNA TGTGCCAGCAGTTGGAGAAACGATTCTCCCTTCCACTTT.

About this clonotype: Possible read error: a much larger clone is one base away. V and J are TRBV30 and TRBJ2-3; 8 nucleotides line up with TRBD2. The V and J ends lost 0 bases and 3 bases, in that order; junction bases with no gene match: 5. The germline V gene encodes CDR1 GTSNPN and CDR2 SVGIG (reference sequence). The CDR3 runs to 15 residues. CDR3 sequence: CAWSVGSGRTDTQYF. The CDR3, as DNA: TGTGCCTGGAGTGTCGGGAGCGGGAGAACAGATACGCAGTATTTT.

As concerns this clonotype: The junction does not match germline at one end; this may be a read error. The rearrangement links TRBV12-3 or TRBV12-4 to TRBJ2-2, with D possibly called TRBD1 or TRBD2 (5 bases each). The CDR3 is 15 amino acids. The CDR3 here is CANSPPTADTGELSF. The DNA of the CDR3 is TGTGCCAACAGTCCCCCCACTGCGGACACCGGGGAGCTGTCTTTT.

Note on this clonotype: This likely comes from a read error, as the CDR3 has no conserved phenylalanine or tryptophan at its end. V gene TRBV7-8 combines with J gene TRBJ1-2, with a tentative D call TRBD1 (5 bases). Germline V gene lookup returns CDR1 SGHVS and CDR2 FQNEAQ. The V and J ends lost 5 bases and 5 bases respectively, with 15 bases between them. The CDR3 is 14 amino acids. In DNA form, the CDR3 reads TGTGCCAGCAGCGCCCGGGACGGCCTTTATGGCTACACCATC. Amino acid sequence: CASSARDGLYGYTI.

In DNA, the CDR3 is TGCGCCAGCAGCTTGGGTCTCGGGACAGGCGTCACAGATACGCAGTATTTT. Translating gives CASSLGLGTGVTDTQYF. The genes are TRBV5-1 and TRBJ2-3; 8 nucleotides align to TRBD1. The CDR3 sequence is 17 residues long. V trimming: 0 bases; J trimming: 2 bases; junction bases outside the gene matches: 8. Germline V gene sequence: CDR1 SGHRS, CDR2 YFSETQ.

About this clonotype: A read error may explain this, as a much larger clone is one base away. The CDR3 DNA reads as TGCGCCAGCAGCTTTGGGGGACTTAACACAGATACGCAGTATTTT. Translation: CASSFGGLNTDTQYF. This chain joins TRBV5-1 and TRBJ2-3; tentative D call: TRBD2 (6 bases). CDR1 and CDR2 from the germline V gene are SGHRS and YFSETQ. The CDR3 consists of 15 residues. Trimming shortened V by 2 bases and J by 2 bases, and 12 bases separated the two germline ends.

To note about this clonotype: A read error may produce the germline difference seen at one junction end. The DNA for the CDR3 is TGTGCCAGCAGCTTCACAGGGGGCTCGAATTCACCCCCCCACTTT. This translates into CASSFTGGSNSPPHF. The chain couples TRBV5-5 to TRBJ1-6; 9 bases are shared with TRBD1. CDR1 and CDR2 (germline): SGHKS, YYEKEE (reference sequence). CDR3 size: 15 residues.

This clonotype was seen ten or more times. This chain connects TRBV12-3 or TRBV12-4 to TRBJ1-4; 11 bases line up with TRBD1. The CDR3 loop spans 15 amino acids. The V and J ends lost 5 bases and 7 bases, in that order; junction bases with no gene match: 6. For the CDR3, the DNA is TGTGCCAGCAGTATAGGGACAGGGGGAGGTGAAAAACTGTTTTTT. It translates to CASSIGTGGGEKLFF.

This chain connects TRBV10-1 to TRBJ2-7, with 9 bases that match TRBD1. J was trimmed by 6 bases and V by 3 bases; bases with no gene match: 9. The V gene's germline CDR1 is WNHNN and CDR2 SYGVQD (reference sequence). CDR3 length: 15 amino acids. CDR3 region: CASSDPGTGYVEQYF. CDR3 coding DNA: TGCGCCAGCAGTGACCCCGGGACAGGGTATGTCGAGCAGTACTTC.

Remarks on this clonotype: Relative to the germline gene, one junction end is altered; a read error may explain this. The V and J genes are TRBV29-1 and TRBJ2-1, with D unclear. Germline V gene data show CDR1 as SQVTM and CDR2 as ANQGSEA. This CDR3 contains 16 residues. The CDR3 DNA reads TGCAGCGTTGTTCCCTTTGATCAGCCCTCCGACAATGGGCAGTTCTTC. It codes for CSVVPFDQPSDNGQFF.

The chain carries TRBV6-5 and TRBJ2-5; tentatively, D is TRBD1 or TRBD2 (5 bases each). V was shortened by 1 base and J by 1 base, with 10 bases between the two germline ends. The CDR3 is made up of 15 amino acids. Germline CDR1 MNHEY, CDR2 SVGAGI. CDR3 region: CASSYLRDGQETQYF. The CDR3 region has the DNA TGTGCCAGCAGTTACTTGAGGGACGGCCAAGAGACCCAGTACTTC.

Concerning this clonotype itself: The germline gene is not matched at one end of the junction; a read error may be the cause. The V call is TRBV11-2, the J call TRBJ2-3; perhaps TRBD1 as D (6 bases). This CDR3 contains 16 residues. Germline CDR1 and CDR2: SGHAT and FQNNGV. The CDR3 spells CANSLVSGVVTDTQCF. CDR3 sequence (DNA): TGTGCCAACAGCTTAGTATCAGGGGTAGTTACAGATACGCAGTGTTTT.

This clonotype turned up a few times. Since a much larger clone is just one base distant, this may be a read error. The V gene is TRBV7-8, the J gene TRBJ1-1; perhaps TRBD1 as D (5 bases). Germline V gene lookup returns CDR1 SGHVS and CDR2 FQNEAQ. Trimming pared 3 bases from V and 7 bases from J, leaving 6 bases between. CDR3 length equals 11 residues. This CDR3 reads CASSFDSEAFF. The CDR3 DNA reads TGTGCCAGCAGCTTCGACAGTGAAGCTTTCTTT. Full variable domain (missing parts from reference TRBV7-8 and TRBJ1-1): GAGVSQSPRYKVAKRGQDVALRCDPISGHVSLFWYQQALGQGPEFLTYFQNEAQLDKSGLPSDRFFAERPEGSVSTLKIQRTQQEDSAVYLCASSFDSEAFFGQGTRLTVV.

Remarks on this clonotype: An end of the junction does not agree with germline; a read error may underlie this. The chain has TRBV20-1 and TRBJ2-1, with TRBD2 matching over 9 bases. The CDR3 is 15 residues long. The germline gives CDR1 DFQATT, CDR2 SNEGSKA (reference sequence). CDR3 sequence (DNA): TGCAGTGCTGATTCAGCGGGGGGACCGTGGAATGAGCTGTTCTTC. This translates into CSADSAGGPWNELFF.

Concerning this clonotype: One junction end does not reproduce the germline sequence, and a read error may be involved. The chain combines TRBV4-2 with TRBJ1-1, with a tentative D call TRBD1 (5 bases). The germline CDR1 and CDR2 sequences are LGHNA and YNFKEQ. There are 14 residues in the CDR3. The CDR3 nucleotides read TGTGCCAGCGGCCAGGGACGGGAAACAACTAAAGCTTACTTT. It encodes CASGQGRETTKAYF.

A remark on this clonotype: A much larger clone is a single base away; this may be a read error. V gene TRBV24-1 combines with J gene TRBJ2-2, with D possibly matching TRBD1 (6 bases). CDR1 and CDR2 from the germline V gene are KGHDR and SFDVKD. The CDR3 consists of 14 residues. The CDR3 sequence is CATNDLQGAGELFF. DNA for the CDR3: TGTGCCACCAATGATTTACAGGGCGCCGGGGAGCTGTTTTTT.

As to this clonotype: Germline and junction disagree at one end, which may indicate a read error. The chain carries TRBV4-1 and TRBJ1-5; TRBD1 matches at 7 bases. From germline, CDR1 is MGHRA and CDR2 YSYEKL. The CDR3 sequence is 15 residues long. DNA of the CDR3: TGCGCCAGCAGCCAGACAGGGAGTTTCAATCAGCTCCAGCGTTTT. It codes for CASSQTGSFNQLQRF.

This clonotype was seen only a few times. With a much larger clone just one base away, this may be a read error. This sequence joins TRBV6-5 and TRBJ1-3; 9 bases fit TRBD1. The germline CDR1 and CDR2 sequences are MNHEY and SVGAGI. The CDR3 contains 16 residues. The CDR3, as DNA: TGTGCCAGCAGTTACGAAGGACAGGGGACTGGAGACACCATATATTTT. Encoded protein: CASSYEGQGTGDTIYF.

A remark on this clonotype: Germline and junction disagree at one end, which may indicate a read error. The rearrangement links TRBV5-6 to TRBJ1-1; tentative D call: TRBD1 (5 bases). This CDR3 comprises 13 residues. Germline CDR1 SGHDT, CDR2 YYEEEE. The CDR3 region has the DNA TGTGTCAGCAACCTGCTTCAGGGCAGTGAAGCTTTCTTT. It encodes CVSNLLQGSEAFF.

In the case of this clonotype: One junction end does not reproduce the germline sequence, and a read error may be involved. The rearrangement uses TRBV6-5 and TRBJ1-5, with D perhaps matching TRBD1 (6 bases). Germline V gene sequence: CDR1 MNHEY, CDR2 SVGAGI. The CDR3 length is 15 residues. CDR3 nucleotide sequence: TGTGGCAGCAGTTACAGTGAACAGGGTAGTCGGCCCCAGCATTTT. Translating it yields CGSSYSEQGSRPQHF.